The 28 T cell receptor beta chains listed next were all sequenced from one sample in a study of blood T cell repertoires in COVID-19. The assay was immunoSEQ multiplex PCR, and TCRdb's table has in-frame clones only and misses some. This sample carries around 250,000 clones, 80% to 90% of them seen once, and the ten largest clones take about 16%. The sample was PBMCs or T cells enriched from blood (not recorded which). These TCRs come from a man younger than 35 who had recovered from COVID-19.

The chain joins TRBV11-3 to TRBJ1-1; D call uncertain. Germline CDR1 SGHNT, CDR2 YENEEA. The ends were cut back, 5 bases at V and 4 bases at J, with 17 bases in the middle. CDR3 length: 15 residues. CDR3 residues: CASSLIGRLGTEAFF. The CDR3 bases are TGTGCCAGCAGCCTAATCGGGAGGTTGGGCACTGAAGCTTTCTTT.

This clone was seen more than once but under ten times. This sequence joins TRBV11-3 and TRBJ2-1; D is possibly TRBD2 (7 bases). This CDR3 has 15 amino acids. Germline V gene sequence: CDR1 SGHNT, CDR2 YENEEA. Trimming took 5 bases from V and 7 from J, leaving 18 bases between them. The CDR3 DNA is TGTGCCAGCAGCGGCGGGGGCCCCGGATGGAATGAGCAGTTCTTC. This translates into CASSGGGPGWNEQFF. Combining the CDR3 with reference TRBV11-3 and TRBJ2-1 gives the whole variable domain EAGVVQSPRYKIIEKKQPVAFWCNPISGHNTLYWYLQNLGQGPELLIRYENEEAVDDSQLPKDRFSAERLKGVDSTLKIQPAELGDSAVYLCASSGGGPGWNEQFFGPGTRLTVL.

V usage is TRBV3-1 (or the pseudogene TRBV3-2) and J usage is TRBJ2-3; D possibly corresponds to TRBD1 (5 bases). Germline V gene sequence: CDR1 LGHDT, CDR2 YNNKEL (reference sequence). The V and J ends lost 4 bases and 2 bases respectively, with 13 bases between them. The CDR3 is 15 amino acids. As DNA, the CDR3 is TGTGCCAGCAGCCCAGATCAGGGTTACACAGATACGCAGTATTTT. Encoded protein: CASSPDQGYTDTQYF.

This rearrangement joins TRBV5-4 to TRBJ2-7, with D unresolved. V lost 0 bases, J lost 0 bases, and 16 bases lay in between. Germline V gene lookup returns CDR1 SGHNT and CDR2 YYREEE (reference sequence). This CDR3 contains 17 residues. The CDR3 protein is CASSLAHLKTNSYEQYF. CDR3 nucleotide sequence: TGTGCCAGCAGCTTGGCCCACTTGAAGACAAACTCCTACGAGCAGTACTTC.

The V gene is TRBV5-5, the J gene TRBJ2-1; TRBD2 matches at 12 bases. Losses at the gene ends were 7 bases for V and 6 bases for J; bases not matched to a gene: 14. The germline V gene encodes CDR1 SGHKS and CDR2 YYEKEE (reference sequence). The CDR3 is 17 residues long. The CDR3 bases are TGTGCCAGCGCTTGGGTTCTAGCGGGAGGGCCCGTCAATGAGCAGTTCTTC. Protein sequence: CASAWVLAGGPVNEQFF.

V usage is TRBV30 and J usage is TRBJ1-5; TRBD1 aligns across 8 bases. This CDR3 region has 14 residues. V dropped 4 bases and J dropped 5; count of bases not matched to a gene: 7. The germline gives CDR1 GTSNPN, CDR2 SVGIG (reference sequence). The DNA of the CDR3 is TGTGCCTGGACCCAGGGGGCGCGGGATCAGCCCCAGCATTTT. Residues: CAWTQGARDQPQHF. The full variable domain, its missing parts supplied by reference TRBV30 and TRBJ1-5, is SQTIHQWPATLVQPVGSPLSLECTVEGTSNPNLYWYRQAAGRGLQLLFYSVGIGQISSEVPQNLSASRPQDRQFILSSKKLLLSDSGFYLCAWTQGARDQPQHFGDGTRLSIL.

The chain joins TRBV28 to TRBJ2-7; 11 bases are shared with TRBD2. V gave up 6 bases and J gave up 3 bases; unmatched junction bases: 10. Germline values: CDR1 MDHEN, CDR2 SYDVKM. The CDR3 runs 16 residues. The DNA for the CDR3 is TGTGCCAGCAGCTTTTTAGGGACTAGCGGATTCTACGAGCAGTACTTC. Its translation: CASSFLGTSGFYEQYF.

The chain links TRBV19 to TRBJ1-2; D remains unclear. V lost 3 bases and J 0 bases, leaving 11 bases between the germline ends. The CDR3 has 15 amino acids. Germline-derived CDR1 and CDR2 are LNHDA and SQIVND (reference sequence). CDR3 sequence (DNA): TGTGCCAGTAGTATCGAGGAGGGTACTAACTATGGCTACACCTTC. Translating gives CASSIEEGTNYGYTF.

This chain connects TRBV7-9 to TRBJ2-1, with TRBD2 identical over 13 bases. With 1 base clipped from V and 3 bases from J, the junction kept 6 bases outside the gene matches. Germline CDR1 reads SEHNR; CDR2 reads FQNEAQ (reference sequence). The CDR3 has 18 residues. CDR3 region: CASSLEGTSGVIYNEQFF. In DNA form, the CDR3 reads TGTGCCAGCAGCTTAGAGGGGACTAGCGGGGTGATCTACAATGAGCAGTTCTTC.

This clone was seen a single time. The chain's CDR3 is CASSRALAGGSNEQFF. In nucleotides, the CDR3 is TGTGCCAGCAGTCGGGCCCTAGCGGGAGGTTCCAATGAGCAGTTCTTC. The V and J genes are TRBV27 and TRBJ2-1; TRBD2 matches 11 bases. The CDR3 sequence is 16 residues long. Trimming took 5 bases from V and 6 from J; bases not matched to a gene: 9. Germline values: CDR1 MNHEY, CDR2 SMNVEV (reference sequence).

This chain links TRBV2 with TRBJ1-5, with a weak D call TRBD1 (6 bases). From germline, CDR1 is SNHLY and CDR2 FYNNEI. The CDR3 sequence is 13 residues long. V was shortened by 7 bases and J by 4 bases, with 11 bases between the two germline ends. In DNA form, the CDR3 reads TGTGCCAGCACCTTCACAGGGAATCAGCCCCAGCATTTT. This gives the protein CASTFTGNQPQHF.

The rearrangement links TRBV4-1 to TRBJ2-5; D possibly corresponds to TRBD2 (6 bases). The CDR3 is 14 residues long. Trimming stripped 6 bases from V and 7 bases from J, with 18 bases between. In germline, CDR1 is MGHRA, CDR2 YSYEKL. The CDR3, as DNA: TGCGCCAGCAGTCCTCAGCCAAAGGGAGGGACCCAGTACTTC. Encoded protein: CASSPQPKGGTQYF.

This chain connects TRBV5-6 to TRBJ2-7; possibly TRBD1 for D (6 bases). The CDR3 extends over 14 amino acids. Germline CDR1 reads SGHDT; CDR2 reads YYEEEE. Trimming pared 1 base from V and 2 bases from J, leaving 10 bases between. The CDR3 DNA follows: TGTGCCAGCAGCTTGTGGGGGCTGGCCTACGAGCAGTACTTC. It codes for CASSLWGLAYEQYF.

The rearrangement joins TRBV10-3 to TRBJ2-6; 7 nucleotides agree with TRBD2. The CDR3 has 16 residues. Germline CDR1 is ENHRY and CDR2 is SYGVKD. Trimming cost V 0 bases and J 1 base; bases outside gene matches: 0. In DNA, the CDR3 is TGTGCCATCAGTGAGTCGGGAGGGTCTGGGGCCAACGTCCTGACTTTC. Translation gives CAISESGGSGANVLTF.

This CDR3 is CASRDRGGYGYGYTF. For the CDR3, the DNA is TGTGCCAGCCGGGACAGGGGAGGGTATGGCTATGGCTACACCTTC. The chain is built from TRBV27 and TRBJ1-2; 10 nucleotides line up with TRBD1. The trim removed 8 bases at V and 4 bases at J, leaving 10 bases unmatched. Germline V gene lookup returns CDR1 MNHEY and CDR2 SMNVEV (reference sequence). This CDR3 spans 15 amino acids.

This sequence joins TRBV11-2 and TRBJ2-5; D call uncertain. V lost 0 bases and J 0 bases, leaving 5 bases between the germline ends. Germline V lookup: CDR1 SGHAT, CDR2 FQNNGV. This CDR3 has 14 amino acids. The chain's CDR3 is CASSLELNQETQYF. The CDR3 DNA reads TGTGCCAGCAGCTTAGAACTCAACCAAGAGACCCAGTACTTC.

J is TRBJ2-3 and V is TRBV3-1 (or the pseudogene TRBV3-2); 9 positions match TRBD2. The CDR3 has 16 amino acids. Germline V CDR1 and CDR2: LGHDT, YNNKEL (reference sequence). V lost 5 bases and J lost 1; bases outside the gene matches: 7. The CDR3 bases are TGTGCCAGCAGCTCAATAGCGGGGGCCCGCACAGATACGCAGTATTTT. It codes for CASSSIAGARTDTQYF.

This chain connects TRBV19 to TRBJ2-7; a possible D gene is TRBD1 (5 bases). Germline assignment: CDR1 LNHDA and CDR2 SQIVND (reference sequence). The CDR3 contains 14 residues. The ends were cut back, 1 base at V and 2 bases at J, with 9 bases in the middle. CDR3 region: CASSIADTTYEQYF. The DNA for the CDR3 is TGTGCCAGTAGTATAGCGGACACTACCTACGAGCAGTACTTC.

The CDR3: CASSRRQNSGANVLTF. Here the CDR3 DNA reads TGTGCCAGCTCAAGACGACAGAATTCTGGGGCCAACGTCCTGACTTTC. The chain uses TRBV18 and TRBJ2-6; D is possibly TRBD1 (5 bases). The CDR3 has 16 residues. The germline CDR1 and CDR2 sequences are KGHSH and LQKENI. With 5 bases removed from V and 1 base from J, the gap between germline ends came to 12 bases.

The genes are TRBV7-3 and TRBJ2-3, with D maybe TRBD2 (6 bases). This CDR3 is 15 amino acids long. V lost 3 bases and J lost 1, with 11 bases in between. The germline gives CDR1 SGHTA, CDR2 FQGTGA. CDR3 region: CASSLGTFGTDTQYF. The CDR3 DNA sequence: TGTGCCAGCAGCTTGGGGACTTTTGGCACAGATACGCAGTATTTT.

This chain joins TRBV7-9 and TRBJ2-2, with D perhaps TRBD1 (5 bases). Between the trimmed V and J ends, which lost 1 base and 6 bases, there was a span of 9 bases. CDR3 length: 14 amino acids. Per the germline V gene, CDR1 is SEHNR and CDR2 is FQNEAQ (reference sequence). CDR3 amino acids: CASSLGGRAGELFF. Here the CDR3 DNA reads TGTGCCAGCAGCTTAGGGGGCCGGGCCGGGGAGCTGTTTTTT. The full variable domain, its missing parts supplied by reference TRBV7-9 and TRBJ2-2, is DTGVSQNPRHKITKRGQNVTFRCDPISEHNRLYWYRQTLGQGPEFLTYFQNEAQLEKSRLLSDRFSAERPKGSFSTLEIQRTEQGDSAMYLCASSLGGRAGELFFGEGSRLTVL.

The chain uses TRBV6-5 and TRBJ2-3; 9 positions match TRBD1. CDR3 length equals 15 residues. In germline, CDR1 is MNHEY, CDR2 SVGAGI. With V trimmed by 6 bases and J by 7 bases, 11 bases remained unmatched. The CDR3 here is CASSMDRGAGYTQYF. DNA for the CDR3: TGTGCCAGCAGCATGGACAGGGGAGCGGGTTATACGCAGTATTTT.

J is TRBJ1-2 and V is TRBV6-1; TRBD1 agrees at 9 bases. J was trimmed by 4 bases and V by 1 base; bases with no gene match: 10. CDR1 is MNHNS, CDR2 SASEGT, per germline. The CDR3 runs to 17 residues. Here the CDR3 reads CASSEVGQGSLSYGYTF. As DNA, the CDR3 is TGTGCCAGCAGTGAAGTTGGACAGGGGTCGTTAAGCTATGGCTACACCTTC.

V is TRBV27 and J is TRBJ2-7, with no clear D. CDR3 length: 11 amino acids. Germline CDR1 reads MNHEY; CDR2 reads SMNVEV (reference sequence). V was pared by 5 bases and J by 7 bases, with 9 bases between. The CDR3 here is CASSTREEQYF. The CDR3 DNA sequence: TGTGCCAGCAGTACCCGCGAGGAGCAGTACTTC.

The CDR3 coding sequence is TGTGCCAGCAGCTTGGTGCCCCTCAGCGGGGAGACCCAGTACTTC. Protein product: CASSLVPLSGETQYF. The chain recombines TRBV5-4 with TRBJ2-5; D is perhaps TRBD2 (6 bases). The CDR3 loop spans 15 amino acids. The V gene's germline CDR1 is SGHNT and CDR2 YYREEE (reference sequence). V lost 0 bases to trimming and J lost 5 bases, with 14 bases between them.

V usage is TRBV5-1 and J usage is TRBJ1-6; D ambiguous. The germline gives CDR1 SGHRS, CDR2 YFSETQ. The V gene lost 2 bases and the J gene lost 0 bases, with 6 bases spanning the gap. The CDR3 sequence is 15 residues long. The CDR3 sequence: CASSFTGSYNSPLHF. As DNA, the CDR3 is TGCGCCAGCAGCTTTACGGGCTCCTATAATTCACCCCTCCACTTT.

The rearrangement uses TRBV20-1 and TRBJ1-5; TRBD1 is a possible D gene (6 bases). This CDR3 is built from 15 residues. Between the trimmed V and J ends, which lost 3 bases and 3 bases, there was a span of 15 bases. The V gene's germline CDR1 is DFQATT and CDR2 SNEGSKA (reference sequence). The CDR3 coding sequence is TGCAGTGCTAGTCGCCCGGGACACATCAATCAGCCCCAGCATTTT. Translation gives CSASRPGHINQPQHF.

The V and J genes are TRBV14 and TRBJ1-2; possible D gene TRBD1, 6 bases. V dropped 6 bases and J dropped 0 bases, with 11 bases sitting between them. The CDR3 length is 14 residues. The germline gives CDR1 SGHDN, CDR2 FVKESK. CDR3 sequence: CASRGAGANYGYTF. DNA of the CDR3: TGTGCCAGCAGGGGGGCAGGAGCTAACTATGGCTACACCTTC.